This T cell receptor beta chain was recorded in a study of T-cell reconstitution after alpha-beta-depleted transplantation in children. This CDR3 contains 14 residues. The germline gives CDR1 SGHTA, CDR2 FQGNSA. Trimming shortened V by 4 bases and J by 6 bases, and 14 bases separated the two germline ends. TCRbeta library construction was performed incorporating unique molecular identifiers. TCRdb re-analysed the PCR reads in MiXCR, keeping a single row per CDR3 protein. The profile shows under 150,000 distinct CDR3 sequences, approximately 8.7% of them singletons. General study points: For some patients, TCRbeta diversity was high at day 60 because of recipient T cells and thymic progenitors that survived. One year post-transplant, T-cell counts and diversity were largely derived from T cells produced anew. Several hundred graft clones that had expanded were reportedly the source of alpha-beta T cells about two months after transplant.

A word on this clonotype: Antigen: not known.

The TCR was taken from a girl under three years old who had a stem cell transplant for combined immunodeficiency, so the T cells may come from the graft donor. V and J are TRBV7-2 and TRBJ2-3, with D perhaps matching TRBD1 or TRBD2 (5 bases each). The specimen was PBMCs, mostly from graft donor cells, collected 180 days after TCRalphabeta/CD19-depleted stem cell transplant. CDR3 DNA: TGTGCCAGCAGCTCCTTCTGGGGGTTGGATACGCAGTATTTT. Amino acids: CASSSFWGLDTQYF.